The clone carrying this T cell receptor beta chain was observed at least ten times. Its cognate antigen is unknown. This CDR3 contains 13 residues. CDR1 SGHTA and CDR2 FQGTGA come from the germline V gene. Trimming removed 4 bases from V and 8 bases from J, with 11 bases in between. The sample comes from a study of tumor and adjacent non-tumor tissue in lung cancer. Study context: Patients were aged 31 to 76, roughly nine men and roughly 5 women, stage I to III.

The template was RNA from unsorted bulk tissue. A modified ARM-PCR protocol with three rounds of nested PCR amplified TCRbeta. TCRdb independently ran MiXCR on the multiplex PCR reads; one entry per CDR3 protein. The repertoire holds 65,000 to 95,000 distinct CDR3 sequences, with roughly 80% as singletons. Notes on the study in general: Tumor TCR diversity, when higher, was linked to shorter survival. Normal lung showed higher cumulative top 100 clone frequency than tumor.

The genes are TRBV7-3 and TRBJ2-2; D might be TRBD1 (6 bases). The sample comprised lung tumor tissue. This clonotype was obtained from a woman aged 50 to 60 with non-small cell lung cancer. The CDR3 DNA sequence: TGTGCCAGCAGCTCCCCAGGGGCTGGGGAGCTGTTTTTT. This codes for CASSSPGAGELFF.